The 28 T cell receptor beta chains below come from one sample, sequenced in a study of T cells after yellow fever vaccination. TCRdb itself ran the 5' RACE reads through MiXCR, one entry per CDR3 protein. The sample lists 250,000 to 300,000 distinct CDR3 sequences, approximately 8% occurring once. The source material was CD4+ T cells sorted from PBMCs, sampled 5 days after the yellow fever booster vaccination. These receptors were taken from a man younger than 35 who received the YFV17D yellow fever vaccine.

The CDR3 bases are TGTGCCAGCAGTTCCGCCCCGGGGGCGCGGGTGGAGACCCAGTACTTC. Protein product: CASSSAPGARVETQYF. The chain couples TRBV28 to TRBJ2-5; D is tentatively TRBD1 or TRBD2 (6 bases each). This CDR3 has 16 residues. Germline-derived CDR1 and CDR2 are MDHEN and SYDVKM. V lost 4 bases and J 5 bases, leaving 20 bases between the germline ends.

This clonotype has only a few counts. The chain has TRBV6-5 and TRBJ2-5, with 9 bases matching TRBD2. V dropped 5 bases and J dropped 5; count of bases not matched to a gene: 6. The CDR3 has 14 residues. Germline assignment: CDR1 MNHEY and CDR2 SVGAGI. CDR3: CASSPRTSEETQYF. CDR3 coding DNA: TGTGCCAGCAGTCCGAGGACTAGCGAGGAGACCCAGTACTTC.

This clonotype was counted only a few times. V gene TRBV12-3 or TRBV12-4 combines with J gene TRBJ1-5, with D unclear. The CDR3 spans 12 residues. Trimming removed 5 bases at V and 6 bases at J, with 8 bases between. CDR3 sequence (DNA): TGTGCCAGCAGTCTACAAGCTCAGCCCCAGCATTTT. Translating it yields CASSLQAQPQHF.

This clonotype appeared many times. The chain recombines TRBV5-4 with TRBJ1-1; 9 bases are a match to TRBD1. The CDR3 covers 16 residues. Losses at the gene ends were 0 bases for V and 2 bases for J; bases not matched to a gene: 5. Germline CDR1 reads SGHNT; CDR2 reads YYREEE (reference sequence). The CDR3 bases are TGTGCCAGCAGCTTGGGTAAGGGACAGGGAAACACTGAAGCTTTCTTT. As protein: CASSLGKGQGNTEAFF.

A few counts support this clonotype. The genes are TRBV30 and TRBJ2-3; D is uncertain. The CDR3 runs to 12 residues. Trimming removed 7 bases from V and 0 bases from J, with 8 bases in between. Germline CDR1 GTSNPN, CDR2 SVGIG (reference sequence). CDR3 loop: CASQGSTDTQYF. DNA of the CDR3: TGTGCCTCACAAGGGAGCACAGATACGCAGTATTTT.

This rearrangement joins TRBV7-2 to TRBJ2-7; 9 bases match TRBD2. The CDR3 contains 13 residues. Germline V gives CDR1 SGHTA, CDR2 FQGNSA. V shed 8 bases and J 2 bases; nucleotides not matched to a gene: 4. The CDR3 coding sequence is TGTGCCAGCGGCGGGGGGGGCACCTACGAGCAGTACTTC. Translating gives CASGGGGTYEQYF.

The rearrangement links TRBV7-6 to TRBJ2-7; no firm D call. The CDR3 is 14 amino acids. Germline V gene data show CDR1 as SGHVS and CDR2 as FNYEAQ. Trimming removed 5 bases at V and 3 bases at J, with 14 bases between. The CDR3 sequence: CASSPDGKHYEQYF. CDR3 coding DNA: TGTGCCAGCAGCCCGGACGGAAAGCACTACGAGCAGTACTTC.

This clonotype was counted between two and nine times. The rearrangement uses TRBV4-3 and TRBJ1-1; D is unresolved. CDR1 and CDR2 (germline): LGHNA, YSLEER. CDR3 length: 15 residues. V lost 0 bases and J lost 4, with 12 bases in between. The DNA of the CDR3 is TGCGCCAGCAGCCAAGACCCAGGCTTAGGCACTGAAGCTTTCTTT. Its translation is CASSQDPGLGTEAFF.

This clonotype was detected many times. In nucleotides, the CDR3 is TGTGCCAGCCACGTGGGGACAGGCCCCTATGGCTACACCTTC. Protein product: CASHVGTGPYGYTF. The gene calls are TRBV6-1 and TRBJ1-2, with 8 bases aligning to TRBD1. CDR1 and CDR2 from the germline V gene are MNHNS and SASEGT. With 8 bases clipped from V and 4 bases from J, the junction kept 9 bases outside the gene matches. The CDR3 is 14 residues long.

This clonotype came up many times. The chain joins TRBV7-2 to TRBJ1-2; TRBD1 agrees at 7 bases. The V and J ends lost 4 bases and 8 bases, in that order; junction bases with no gene match: 7. This CDR3 is 13 amino acids long. Germline CDR1 reads SGHTA; CDR2 reads FQGNSA. DNA of the CDR3: TGTGCCAGCAGCTCCGCAAACAGGGGCGGCTACACCTTC. Its translation is CASSSANRGGYTF.

The V gene is TRBV5-1, the J gene TRBJ2-6; D is possibly TRBD1 or TRBD2 (5 bases each). The CDR3 loop spans 19 amino acids. Germline CDR1 SGHRS, CDR2 YFSETQ. The V gene lost 0 bases and the J gene lost 0 bases, with 16 bases spanning the gap. CDR3 nucleotides: TGCGCCAGCAGCTTGGACCGGGACCGAGGACCCTCTGGGGCCAACGTCCTGACTTTC. The encoded protein is CASSLDRDRGPSGANVLTF.

In this sample, this clonotype turned up many times. This chain uses TRBV20-1 with TRBJ2-7, with 8 bases identical to TRBD2. The germline CDR1 and CDR2 sequences are DFQATT and SNEGSKA (reference sequence). With V trimmed by 5 bases and J by 2 bases, 5 bases remained unmatched. The CDR3 length is 13 residues. The CDR3 here is CSAGAGGPYEQYV. The CDR3 DNA reads TGCAGTGCTGGGGCGGGAGGTCCCTACGAGCAGTACGTC.

The V and J genes are TRBV12-2 and TRBJ1-3; no DNA check was done on the table's D call, TRBD1. TRBV12-2 is described as a pseudogene. The CDR3 spans 19 residues. The CDR3 spells CASRPRGDREKTSGNTIYF. CDR3 in DNA: TGTGCAAGTCGCCCAAGGGGGGACAGGGAGAAAACCTCTGGAAACACCATATATTTT.

The rearrangement links TRBV5-1 to TRBJ2-3, with D maybe TRBD1 (5 bases). From germline, CDR1 is SGHRS and CDR2 YFSETQ. V was clipped by 4 bases and J by 0 bases, with 12 bases between them. This CDR3 comprises 15 residues. The CDR3 protein is CASSPVGHSTDTQYF. CDR3 nucleotides: TGCGCCAGCAGCCCGGTCGGACATAGCACAGATACGCAGTATTTT. Full variable domain (remainder filled in from reference TRBV5-1 and TRBJ2-3): KAGVTQTPRYLIKTRGQQVTLSCSPISGHRSVSWYQQTPGQGLQFLFEYFSETQRNKGNFPGRFSGRQFSNSRSEMNVSTLELGDSALYLCASSPVGHSTDTQYFGPGTRLTVL.

The chain joins TRBV5-1 to TRBJ1-1; D possibly corresponds to TRBD1 (6 bases). This CDR3 has 15 amino acids. Germline V gives CDR1 SGHRS, CDR2 YFSETQ. V was trimmed by 0 bases and J by 1 base, leaving 10 bases between them. This CDR3 reads CASSLERGANTEAFF. CDR3 in DNA: TGCGCCAGCAGCTTGGAAAGGGGGGCGAACACTGAAGCTTTCTTT.

This clonotype occurred a few times. This rearrangement joins TRBV7-8 to TRBJ1-3; maybe TRBD1 (6 bases). The germline V gene encodes CDR1 SGHVS and CDR2 FQNEAQ. The CDR3 totals 16 residues. The V end was cut by 3 bases, the J end by 2 bases, with 14 bases between. CDR3 in DNA: TGTGCCAGCAGCTTCAGGAGGGGGGCGACTGGAAACACCATATATTTT. This codes for CASSFRRGATGNTIYF.

This clonotype was observed a handful of times. This sequence joins TRBV4-1 and TRBJ1-5; no clear D. The CDR3 spans 15 residues. Trimming pared 4 bases from V and 7 bases from J, leaving 17 bases between. CDR1 is MGHRA and CDR2 is YSYEKL in the germline V gene. CDR3 in amino acids: CASSPHLTESQPQHF. For the CDR3, the DNA is TGCGCCAGCAGCCCCCACCTGACGGAGTCGCAGCCCCAGCATTTT.

J is TRBJ2-2 and V is TRBV7-8; D could derive from TRBD1 or TRBD2 (8 bases each). With 2 bases removed from V and 6 bases from J, the gap between germline ends came to 19 bases. The CDR3 loop spans 17 amino acids. The germline V gene encodes CDR1 SGHVS and CDR2 FQNEAQ. CDR3 bases: TGTGCCAGCAGCTTATCGGGGGGGGCAGGGGGCCCCGGGGAGCTGTTTTTT. Translated, it gives CASSLSGGAGGPGELFF.

This clonotype was observed a few times. The CDR3 bases are TGTGCCAGCAGCTTGGGGGGTAGATTTACCTATGGCTACACCTTC. Translating it yields CASSLGGRFTYGYTF. The chain is built from TRBV5-6 and TRBJ1-2; no clear D gene. Germline V gene sequence: CDR1 SGHDT, CDR2 YYEEEE. Trimming stripped 0 bases from V and 4 bases from J, with 13 bases between. CDR3 length: 15 residues.

There are a few counts of this clonotype. The chain joins TRBV4-3 to TRBJ1-2; unclear D gene. Per germline, CDR1 LGHNA and CDR2 YSLEER. Between the trimmed V and J ends, which lost 0 bases and 7 bases, there was a span of 9 bases. The CDR3 runs to 13 residues. The DNA of the CDR3 is TGCGCCAGCAGCCAAGAGGTCCCCGGTGGCTACACCTTC. Amino acids: CASSQEVPGGYTF.

This clonotype was observed at least ten times. V is TRBV29-1 and J is TRBJ2-2; 10 bases are shared with TRBD2. This CDR3 comprises 15 residues. V trimming: 4 bases; J trimming: 1 base; junction bases outside the gene matches: 3. Germline CDR1 SQVTM, CDR2 ANQGSEA. This CDR3 reads CSVGRLAGNTGELFF. Here the CDR3 DNA reads TGCAGCGTTGGGCGACTAGCGGGGAACACCGGGGAGCTGTTTTTT.

The chain carries TRBV11-3 and TRBJ2-1, with a tentative D call TRBD1 (5 bases). Trimming left V 3 bases short and J 6 bases short, with 6 bases between. CDR1 is SGHNT, CDR2 YENEEA, per germline. The CDR3 contains 12 residues. The DNA of the CDR3 is TGTGCCAGCAGCTTTCAGGGCAATGAGCAGTTCTTC. This sequence encodes CASSFQGNEQFF.

This clonotype has more than one count but fewer than ten. The V call is TRBV15, the J call TRBJ2-7; 7 bases are shared with TRBD2. Germline-derived CDR1 and CDR2 are LNHNV and YYDKDF (reference sequence). Trimming cost V 0 bases and J 3 bases; bases outside gene matches: 5. The CDR3 contains 15 residues. The CDR3 loop reads CATSREVAGDYEQYV. DNA of the CDR3: TGTGCCACCAGCAGAGAGGTGGCGGGAGACTACGAGCAGTACGTC.

This clonotype was observed many times. This chain joins TRBV12-3 or TRBV12-4 and TRBJ2-5, with TRBD1 identical over 8 bases. The CDR3 covers 14 residues. The J segment lost 5 bases and the V segment lost 2 bases, leaving 4 bases of the junction unmatched. The CDR3 region has the DNA TGTGCCAGCAGTTTACAGGGGGCGAAGGAGACCCAGTACTTC. Protein: CASSLQGAKETQYF.

This clonotype has ten or more counts. The rearrangement links TRBV5-1 to TRBJ2-2; TRBD2 aligns across 10 bases. V lost 5 bases, J lost 6 bases, and 7 bases stayed unmatched. This CDR3 region has 15 residues. Germline-derived CDR1 and CDR2 are SGHRS and YFSETQ. CDR3 DNA: TGCGCCAGCAGATCCCCCGGGACTAGCGCCGGGGAGCTGTTTTTT. It specifies CASRSPGTSAGELFF. Supplemented by reference TRBV5-1 and TRBJ2-2, the full variable domain reads KAGVTQTPRYLIKTRGQQVTLSCSPISGHRSVSWYQQTPGQGLQFLFEYFSETQRNKGNFPGRFSGRQFSNSRSEMNVSTLELGDSALYLCASRSPGTSAGELFFGEGSRLTVL.

V gene TRBV5-4 combines with J gene TRBJ1-2; 7 nucleotides match TRBD1. There are 14 residues in the CDR3. Germline CDR1 and CDR2: SGHNT and YYREEE (reference sequence). Losses at the gene ends were 5 bases for V and 5 bases for J; bases not matched to a gene: 9. CDR3 sequence reads: CASSEGTASYGYTF. CDR3 coding DNA: TGTGCCAGCAGTGAGGGGACAGCTTCATATGGCTACACCTTC.

There are many counts of this clonotype. The V and J genes are TRBV2 and TRBJ2-7; D may be TRBD1 (6 bases). The germline CDR1 and CDR2 sequences are SNHLY and FYNNEI. V lost 3 bases, J lost 2 bases, and 11 bases lay in between. The CDR3 has 14 amino acids. CDR3 bases: TGTGCCAGCAGTGAGGGACACGGCACCTACGAGCAGTACGTC. It encodes CASSEGHGTYEQYV.

The chain joins TRBV7-2 to TRBJ2-7; 10 nucleotides align to TRBD2. Looked up from germline, CDR1 is SGHTA and CDR2 is FQGNSA. J was trimmed by 2 bases and V by 2 bases; bases with no gene match: 3. This CDR3 comprises 15 residues. The CDR3, as DNA: TGTGCCAGCAGCTTAAGCGGGGGGGCCCCCTACGAGCAGTACTTC. Translating gives CASSLSGGAPYEQYF.